The entry below gives a single TCR beta chain sequence along with its context. Its antigen is not known. This specimen comes from a study of cytomegalovirus exposure and HLA in healthy donors. Study-level points and caveats: According to the study, roughly 180 TCR beta chains were cytomegalovirus-associated. Later on, an analysis showed TCR association rates differing by HLA locus, with DRB1 the most and HLA-C the fewest. Accounts indicate the classifier identified cytomegalovirus status with strong specificity and sensitivity.

13 Jbeta primers and 60 Vbeta primers were used for the PCR. The data were produced by immunoSEQ multiplex PCR, yet TCRdb's version contains in-frame clones alone and is incomplete. The sample lists approximately 190,000 clones, about four fifths occurring once. This receptor was obtained from a woman aged 18 to 35 in good health and CMV-seronegative. Input material: PBMCs.

DNA of the CDR3: TGTGCCAGCAGCCACAACAACAGGGTGGAAGCTTTCTTT. The encoded protein is CASSHNNRVEAFF. The chain combines TRBV4-2 with TRBJ1-1; TRBD1 might be the D (6 bases). Trimming pared 3 bases from V and 8 bases from J, leaving 13 bases between. There are 13 residues in the CDR3. Germline-derived CDR1 and CDR2 are LGHNA and YNFKEQ.